The 25 T cell receptor beta chains given below trace back to one sample, sequenced in a study of T cell clonality in common variable immunodeficiency. Profiled with immunoSEQ multiplex PCR; TCRdb holds only in-frame clones, not every one. The specimen gives around 45,000 clones without singletons; the ten biggest hold approximately 3%. Material for sequencing was peripheral blood mononuclear cells. The receptors shown here come from a person aged 18-70 years in good health.

This clone was seen ten or more times. Read sequence stops 3 residues before the CDR3 end, and the germline J gene provides the missing end. The chain joins TRBV6-4 to TRBJ2-2; TRBD2 aligns across 7 bases. The CDR3 spans 15 residues. Losses at the gene ends were 0 bases for V and 4 bases for J; bases not matched to a gene: 2. Per the germline V gene, CDR1 is MRHNA and CDR2 is SNTAGT. CDR3 sequence: CASSDSRLATGELFF. The sequenced part of the CDR3 DNA is TGTGCCAGCAGTGACTCGCGACTAGCCACCGGGGAG.

There are a few counts of this clone. The read ends 3 residues before the CDR3 terminus; that terminus is restored from the germline J gene. The genes are TRBV2 and TRBJ1-4; the D gene is possibly TRBD1 (5 bases). V was trimmed by 7 bases and J by 10 bases, leaving 13 bases between them. Germline-derived CDR1 and CDR2 are SNHLY and FYNNEI. This CDR3 contains 12 residues. Partial CDR3 DNA: TGTGCCAGCAACCCGGACGGGGGAAAA. Amino acid sequence: CASNPDGGK. From start to end, the CDR3 is CASNPDGGKLFF.

With regard to this clone: The read falls 3 residues short of the CDR3 end, and the missing part is taken from the germline J gene. The chain links TRBV5-1 to TRBJ2-7, with 7 bases aligning to TRBD1. The CDR3 spans 12 residues. V gave up 4 bases and J gave up 4 bases; unmatched junction bases: 2. Germline V gene data show CDR1 as SGHRS and CDR2 as YFSETQ. The CDR3 loop is CASSLQGYEQYF. The DNA read from the CDR3 is TGCGCCAGCAGCCTACAGGGGTACGAG.

This clone was seen more than once but under ten times. Sequencing ends 3 residues short of the CDR3 end; the germline J gene provides the rest. J is TRBJ1-1 and V is TRBV2; D perhaps matches TRBD1 (6 bases). V was trimmed by 6 bases and J by 1 base, leaving 6 bases between them. The length of the CDR3 is 12 residues. In germline, CDR1 is SNHLY, CDR2 FYNNEI. The covered CDR3 bases are TGTGCCAGCAGACAGGGGAACACTGAA. This sequence encodes CASRQGNTE. The CDR3 in its entirety is CASRQGNTEAFF.

This clone came up many times. Sequencing ends 3 residues short of the CDR3 end; the germline J gene provides the rest. V gene TRBV19 combines with J gene TRBJ2-5, with 7 bases identical to TRBD1. The CDR3 totals 15 residues. Germline V gene sequence: CDR1 LNHDA, CDR2 SQIVND (reference sequence). V shed 3 bases, J shed 4 bases, and the junction held 8 bases outside the gene matches. CDR3 DNA (partial): TGTGCCAGTAGTATCGGCCACAGGGGTGGAGAGACC. Translating it yields CASSIGHRGGET. The whole CDR3 protein reads CASSIGHRGGETQYF.

This clone has just a few counts. Read coverage stops 3 residues before the CDR3 terminus; the germline J gene supplies the remainder. The chain links TRBV19 to TRBJ1-4; 9 nucleotides agree with TRBD1. Germline V gene data show CDR1 as LNHDA and CDR2 as SQIVND (reference sequence). The CDR3 covers 14 residues. Trimming at V came to 3 bases and at J to 8 bases, leaving 4 bases not matched to a gene. The sequenced CDR3 bases are TGTGCCAGTAGTATGGGACAGGGTGGCGAAAAA. It specifies CASSMGQGGEK. The complete CDR3 reads CASSMGQGGEKLFF.

The DNA read from the CDR3 is TGCAGTGCTAGGCTGGCTAGCGGGCACAATGAG. The encoded protein is CSARLASGHNE. The full CDR3 reads CSARLASGHNEQFF. The chain has TRBV20-1 and TRBJ2-1; 8 nucleotides line up with TRBD2. The CDR3 end is not reached by the read, which stops 3 residues before it; the germline J gene fills it in. Per germline, CDR1 DFQATT and CDR2 SNEGSKA (reference sequence). This CDR3 contains 14 residues. The V gene end was trimmed by 3 bases and the J gene end by 5 bases; junction bases not matched to a gene: 6.

This clone appeared many times. The read gets to within 3 residues of the CDR3 end, and the germline J gene fills in the rest. The chain recombines TRBV19 with TRBJ2-3, with a possible D match to TRBD1 (5 bases). This CDR3 spans 14 amino acids. Germline CDR1 is LNHDA and CDR2 is SQIVND (reference sequence). Trimming shortened V by 5 bases and J by 2 bases, and 11 bases separated the two germline ends. Partial CDR3 DNA: TGTGCCAGTAGTCTGAGGACAAACACAGATACG. Translated: CASSLRTNTDT. The whole CDR3 sequence is CASSLRTNTDTQYF.

Remarks on this clone: The DNA ends 3 residues before the CDR3 does, and the rest of the CDR3 is filled in from the germline J gene. J is TRBJ2-7 and V is TRBV10-3, with D possibly matching TRBD2 (5 bases). The CDR3 runs to 15 residues. Looked up from germline, CDR1 is ENHRY and CDR2 is SYGVKD. V was shortened by 2 bases and J by 2 bases, with 13 bases between the two germline ends. The sequenced CDR3 bases are TGTGCCATCAGTGAGGGCCCCCCGGGGACCTACGAG. It yields the protein CAISEGPPGTYE. The full CDR3 protein reads CAISEGPPGTYEQYF.

This clone was observed many times. The read terminates 3 residues before the CDR3 end, so the remaining end is supplied by the germline J gene. The chain uses TRBV7-3 and TRBJ1-1; D ambiguous. The germline V gene encodes CDR1 SGHTA and CDR2 FQGTGA. There are 13 residues in the CDR3. V dropped 3 bases and J dropped 4 bases, with 9 bases sitting between them. CDR3 bases read: TGTGCCAGCAGCTTCGGGGAAAGCACTGAA. The encoded protein is CASSFGESTE. The entire CDR3 reads CASSFGESTEAFF. Based on the CDR3 plus reference TRBV7-3 and TRBJ1-1, the full variable domain is GAGVSQTPSNKVTEKGKYVELRCDPISGHTALYWYRQSLGQGPEFLIYFQGTGAADDSGLPNDRFFAVRPEGSVSTLKIQRTERGDSAVYLCASSFGESTEAFFGQGTRLTVV.

This clone was seen many times. The DNA ends 3 residues before the CDR3 does, and the rest of the CDR3 is filled in from the germline J gene. The chain recombines TRBV2 with TRBJ2-4; 10 bases agree with TRBD2. CDR1 and CDR2 (germline): SNHLY, FYNNEI. V was clipped by 7 bases and J by 7 bases; unmatched bases: 4. The CDR3 runs to 13 residues. This CDR3 reads CASTLAGGNIQYF. CDR3 DNA (partial): TGTGCCAGCACTTTAGCGGGGGGTAACATT.

This clone was seen ten or more times. Read coverage stops 3 residues before the CDR3 terminus; the germline J gene supplies the remainder. The chain employs TRBV14 and TRBJ2-6; 13 positions agree with TRBD2. Germline trimming cut 0 bases from V and 4 bases from J; bases unmatched to any gene: 6. This CDR3 contains 19 residues. Germline lookup yields CDR1 SGHDN and CDR2 FVKESK. The CDR3 loop reads CASSQDRGLAGSGANVLTF. The covered CDR3 bases are TGTGCCAGCAGCCAAGATCGGGGACTAGCGGGGTCCGGGGCCAACGTC.

In its sample, this clone was seen many times. Read coverage stops 3 residues before the CDR3 terminus; the germline J gene supplies the remainder. The chain links TRBV19 to TRBJ2-7, with TRBD1 matching 7 bases. CDR1 is LNHDA and CDR2 is SQIVND in the germline V gene (reference sequence). The CDR3 contains 14 residues. Trimming cost V 7 bases and J 3 bases; bases outside gene matches: 9. Partial CDR3 DNA: TGTGCCAGTACCGATCTGACAGGGAACTACGAG. Translated: CASTDLTGNYE. The entire CDR3 protein is CASTDLTGNYEQYF.

This clone occurred many times. The read ends 3 residues shy of where the CDR3 ends; the end is completed using the germline J gene. V usage is TRBV20-1 and J usage is TRBJ2-5; possible D gene TRBD2, 6 bases. This CDR3 region has 12 residues. V was trimmed by 3 bases and J by 3 bases, leaving 8 bases between them. Germline assignment: CDR1 DFQATT and CDR2 SNEGSKA (reference sequence). Partial CDR3 DNA: TGCAGTGCTAGGGGCGGGAAAGAGACC. This encodes CSARGGKET. The whole CDR3 protein is CSARGGKETQYF.

This clone was observed at least ten times. The CDR3 is cut off 3 residues early in the read; its end comes from the germline J gene. The chain couples TRBV5-1 to TRBJ2-7, with TRBD1 as a possible D gene (6 bases). Between the trimmed V and J ends, which lost 4 bases and 3 bases, there was a span of 8 bases. Germline CDR1 SGHRS, CDR2 YFSETQ. There are 12 residues in the CDR3. The CDR3 protein is CASSKDSYEQYF. The sequenced CDR3 bases are TGCGCCAGCAGCAAGGACAGCTACGAG.

Note on this clone: The DNA ends 3 residues before the CDR3 does, and the rest of the CDR3 is filled in from the germline J gene. V is TRBV18 and J is TRBJ2-3; TRBD2 agrees at 11 bases. CDR3 length: 16 residues. Germline trimming cut 3 bases from V and 5 bases from J; bases unmatched to any gene: 7. Per germline, CDR1 KGHSH and CDR2 LQKENI. This CDR3 reads CASSPVAGGSGDTQYF. Incomplete CDR3 DNA: TGTGCCAGCTCACCGGTAGCGGGGGGGTCCGGAGATACG.

This clone was detected many times. The CDR3 spells CASSHRPGGSYEQYF. Partial CDR3 DNA: TGTGCCAGCAGCCACAGGCCAGGGGGTTCCTACGAG. V and J are TRBV7-2 and TRBJ2-7; TRBD1 agrees at 7 bases. The read gets to within 3 residues of the CDR3 end, and the germline J gene fills in the rest. CDR1 is SGHTA, CDR2 FQGNSA, per germline. The trim removed 5 bases at V and 1 base at J, leaving 8 bases unmatched. The CDR3 is made up of 15 amino acids.

This clone was seen a handful of times. Read coverage stops 3 residues before the CDR3 terminus; the germline J gene supplies the remainder. The chain employs TRBV29-1 and TRBJ1-2; 7 bases match TRBD1. CDR3 length: 12 residues. J was trimmed by 5 bases and V by 4 bases; bases with no gene match: 4. Germline loops: CDR1 SQVTM, CDR2 ANQGSEA. The CDR3 loop reads CSVGGQLYGYTF. CDR3 bases read: TGCAGCGTTGGGGGACAGCTGTATGGC.

Many counts were recorded for this clone. The sequence runs out 3 residues before the end of the CDR3; the remainder is reconstructed from the germline J gene. This chain connects TRBV15 to TRBJ2-3; no reliable D call. Trimming removed 2 bases at V and 0 bases at J, with 6 bases between. CDR3 length equals 14 residues. CDR1 LNHNV and CDR2 YYDKDF come from the germline V gene (reference sequence). The DNA read from the CDR3 is TGTGCCACCAGCAGATCCCCTAGCACAGATACG. As protein: CATSRSPSTDT. In full, the CDR3 reads CATSRSPSTDTQYF.

This clone appeared many times. From the germline J gene comes the end of the CDR3, since the read stops 3 residues before it. V and J are TRBV14 and TRBJ2-1, with a weak D call TRBD2 (5 bases). The germline gives CDR1 SGHDN, CDR2 FVKESK. The CDR3 is 16 amino acids. V lost 4 bases and J 0 bases, leaving 13 bases between the germline ends. CDR3 loop: CASSPTDSSSYNEQFF. The covered CDR3 bases are TGTGCCAGCAGCCCTACGGACTCTAGCTCCTACAATGAG.

This clone was detected many times. Read data end 3 residues before the CDR3 end; the end is taken from the germline J gene. The chain joins TRBV11-2 to TRBJ1-2, with 10 bases aligning to TRBD1. CDR1 and CDR2 from the germline V gene are SGHAT and FQNNGV. The CDR3 sequence is 15 residues long. The CDR3 DNA, read in part, is TGTGCCAGCAGCCATAAGGGACAGGGGTTCGGCGGC. Translation gives CASSHKGQGFGG. Given in full, the CDR3 is CASSHKGQGFGGYTF.

This clone was detected ten times or more. The read gets to within 3 residues of the CDR3 end, and the germline J gene fills in the rest. The chain employs TRBV20-1 and TRBJ1-3, with TRBD1 identical over 9 bases. The ends lost 0 bases at V and 3 bases at J; junction bases unmatched: 6. Per the germline V gene, CDR1 is DFQATT and CDR2 is SNEGSKA (reference sequence). CDR3 length: 16 residues. Partial CDR3 DNA: TGCAGTGCTAGAGATCCACAGGGGGCAGGTGGAAACACC. Amino acid sequence: CSARDPQGAGGNT. The whole CDR3 protein is CSARDPQGAGGNTIYF.

This clone was observed at least ten times. CDR3 sequence reads: CASSEAYRTGTRNYGYTF. The sequenced CDR3 bases are TGTGCCAGCAGTGAAGCCTATAGGACAGGGACACGTAACTATGGC. The chain joins TRBV6-1 to TRBJ1-2; 8 bases are shared with TRBD1. Read coverage stops 3 residues before the CDR3 terminus; the germline J gene supplies the remainder. V was pared by 0 bases and J by 1 base, with 10 bases of the junction left unmatched. The CDR3 runs to 18 residues. In germline, CDR1 is MNHNS, CDR2 SASEGT.

This clone has at least ten counts. CDR3 amino acids: CASSSGTGLMNTEAFF. CDR3 DNA (partial): TGTGCCAGCAGCTCCGGGACAGGCTTAATGAACACTGAA. V gene TRBV7-3 combines with J gene TRBJ1-1; TRBD1 matches at 8 bases. The read terminates 3 residues before the CDR3 end, so the remaining end is supplied by the germline J gene. Germline lookup yields CDR1 SGHTA and CDR2 FQGTGA. With V trimmed by 4 bases and J by 0 bases, 7 bases remained unmatched. The CDR3 totals 16 residues.

This clone has at least ten counts. From the germline J gene comes the end of the CDR3, since the read stops 3 residues before it. V gene TRBV12-3 or TRBV12-4 combines with J gene TRBJ2-7; 16 bases are a match to TRBD2. The V gene end was trimmed by 6 bases and the J gene end by 4 bases; junction bases not matched to a gene: 12. The CDR3 consists of 18 residues. The CDR3 sequence: CASSSPGTSGGGAYEQYF. The DNA read from the CDR3 is TGTGCCAGCAGCTCACCCGGGACTAGCGGGGGGGGTGCGTACGAG.